Shown below are 24 T cell receptor beta chains from a single sample sequenced in a study of control samples from healthy donors and cancer patients. Sequenced by immunoSEQ multiplex PCR; TCRdb stores in-frame clones only, minus some. The sample yields about 180,000 clones, about 90% seen once. Specimen: blood. The receptor set was obtained from a woman aged 45-65 years in good health.

The DNA for the CDR3 is TGCAGCGTTGACGGGGTAGCGGGAGGATCCTACGAGCAGTACTTC. Amino acids: CSVDGVAGGSYEQYF. The chain uses TRBV29-1 and TRBJ2-7, with TRBD2 matching over 10 bases. CDR3 length: 15 residues. J gave up 1 base and V 3 bases, and 6 bases lay outside the gene matches. The germline gives CDR1 SQVTM, CDR2 ANQGSEA.

The chain is built from TRBV15 and TRBJ1-2; no reliable D call. The CDR3 loop spans 11 amino acids. Germline-derived CDR1 and CDR2 are LNHNV and YYDKDF (reference sequence). Deletions cut 4 bases from V and 6 bases from J, with 6 bases between. As DNA, the CDR3 is TGTGCCACCAGCAATATCGATGGCTACACCTTC. Its translation: CATSNIDGYTF.

The chain carries TRBV4-3 and TRBJ2-7, with D uncertain. V lost 2 bases and J lost 6, with 11 bases in between. This CDR3 region has 13 residues. Germline-derived CDR1 and CDR2 are LGHNA and YSLEER. The DNA of the CDR3 is TGCGCCAGCAGCCAAAAACTGGTGGGCGAGCAGTACTTC. It codes for CASSQKLVGEQYF.

The CDR3, as DNA: TGTGCCAGCAGTTACCGGACAGGGGGTCAGCCCCAGCATTTT. Translating it yields CASSYRTGGQPQHF. The chain couples TRBV6-5 to TRBJ1-5; 10 positions match TRBD1. The germline V gene has CDR1 MNHEY and CDR2 SVGAGI. The CDR3 extends over 14 amino acids. After removal of 2 bases from V and 6 bases from J, the junction contained 1 base not matched to a gene.

This chain connects TRBV6-5 to TRBJ1-5, with D tentatively TRBD1 (6 bases). The V and J ends lost 6 bases and 0 bases respectively, with 12 bases between them. This CDR3 is 15 amino acids long. From germline, CDR1 is MNHEY and CDR2 SVGAGI. CDR3 DNA: TGTGCCAGCAGCGGACAGCCTTATAGCAATCAGCCCCAGCATTTT. As protein: CASSGQPYSNQPQHF.

The chain joins TRBV9 to TRBJ1-1, with unresolved D. CDR1 is SGDLS and CDR2 is YYNGEE in the germline V gene. The CDR3 runs to 14 residues. With 2 bases removed from V and 5 bases from J, the gap between germline ends came to 13 bases. CDR3 coding DNA: TGTGCCAGCAGCGTCTCGGACCGAGGGACTGAAGCTTTCTTT. Its protein product is CASSVSDRGTEAFF.

This rearrangement joins TRBV3-1 (or the pseudogene TRBV3-2) to TRBJ2-7; the match to TRBD1 covers 8 bases. Per germline, CDR1 LGHDT and CDR2 YNNKEL (reference sequence). The CDR3 sequence is 18 residues long. The ends lost 3 bases at V and 6 bases at J; junction bases unmatched: 19. CDR3: CASSHFRDRINRPAEQYF. Here the CDR3 DNA reads TGTGCCAGCAGCCATTTTCGGGACAGGATCAACCGCCCGGCCGAGCAGTACTTC.

This clone was picked up one time. V usage is TRBV6-5 and J usage is TRBJ2-1; 7 nucleotides agree with TRBD1. The trim removed 0 bases at V and 2 bases at J, leaving 4 bases unmatched. Germline values: CDR1 MNHEY, CDR2 SVGAGI. The CDR3 covers 16 residues. CDR3 region: CASSYSRGSAYNEQFF. In DNA, the CDR3 is TGTGCCAGCAGTTACTCCAGGGGGTCTGCCTACAATGAGCAGTTCTTC.

The V gene is TRBV11-2, the J gene TRBJ1-2, with 8 bases aligning to TRBD1. With V trimmed by 3 bases and J by 7 bases, 13 bases remained unmatched. The CDR3 contains 16 residues. Germline V gene data show CDR1 as SGHAT and CDR2 as FQNNGV. CDR3 in amino acids: CASSLRRDRGLGGYTF. The CDR3 DNA is TGTGCCAGCAGCTTGCGTCGCGACAGGGGCTTAGGTGGCTACACCTTC. Using reference TRBV11-2 and TRBJ1-2 for the parts outside the CDR3, the full variable domain is EAGVAQSPRYKIIEKRQSVAFWCNPISGHATLYWYQQILGQGPKLLIQFQNNGVVDDSQLPKDRFSAERLKGVDSTLKIQPAKLEDSAVYLCASSLRRDRGLGGYTFGSGTRLTVV.

This rearrangement joins TRBV2 to TRBJ2-7; the D call may be TRBD1 or TRBD2 (5 bases each). Germline CDR1 reads SNHLY; CDR2 reads FYNNEI. Trimming left V 6 bases short and J 5 bases short, with 11 bases between. This CDR3 is built from 12 residues. CDR3 residues: CASSGTRDEQYF. The CDR3 DNA reads TGTGCCAGCAGCGGGACGCGGGACGAGCAGTACTTC.

The rearrangement joins TRBV10-3 to TRBJ2-5, with TRBD1 identical over 8 bases. Germline CDR1 reads ENHRY; CDR2 reads SYGVKD. The trim removed 8 bases at V and 5 bases at J, leaving 13 bases unmatched. This CDR3 is built from 15 residues. Here the CDR3 DNA reads TGTGCCATCGGGGAAAGGTTGGACAGGGAGGAGACCCAGTACTTC. It specifies CAIGERLDREETQYF.

The rearrangement links TRBV28 to TRBJ1-2; D is ambiguous. This CDR3 has 12 residues. Trimming took off 5 bases at V and 4 bases at J, with 8 bases between the two ends. Germline values: CDR1 MDHEN, CDR2 SYDVKM. CDR3 DNA: TGTGCCAGCAGTGTACGGTTCTATGGCTACACCTTC. This translates into CASSVRFYGYTF.

The chain couples TRBV2 to TRBJ2-2, with D possibly TRBD1 on 5 matching bases. Germline CDR1 SNHLY, CDR2 FYNNEI. The CDR3 spans 13 residues. Trimming removed 8 bases at V and 6 bases at J, with 13 bases between. CDR3: CASERGIAGELFF. CDR3 coding DNA: TGTGCCAGCGAAAGGGGCATAGCCGGGGAGCTGTTTTTT.

This clone showed up just a few times. The chain carries TRBV7-3 and TRBJ2-3; 10 bases are shared with TRBD2. V dropped 3 bases and J dropped 5; count of bases not matched to a gene: 8. Looked up from germline, CDR1 is SGHTA and CDR2 is FQGTGA. The CDR3 has 16 amino acids. This CDR3 reads CASSLGLAGAGDTQYF. The CDR3 DNA reads as TGTGCCAGCAGCTTGGGGCTAGCGGGAGCCGGAGATACGCAGTATTTT.

The chain recombines TRBV10-3 with TRBJ1-1; no definite D call. The CDR3 is 14 amino acids. V was clipped by 3 bases and J by 6 bases, with 14 bases between them. CDR1 and CDR2 from the germline V gene are ENHRY and SYGVKD. The CDR3 bases are TGTGCCATCAGTGAAGTAGTGGGGAAGGCTGAAGCTTTCTTT. Its translation is CAISEVVGKAEAFF.

V usage is TRBV27 and J usage is TRBJ1-1, with D unresolved. In germline, CDR1 is MNHEY, CDR2 SMNVEV (reference sequence). V was pared by 0 bases and J by 1 base, with 6 bases between. The CDR3 sequence is 14 residues long. The CDR3: CASSLSDGNTEAFF. The CDR3 DNA is TGTGCCAGCAGTTTATCTGACGGGAACACTGAAGCTTTCTTT.

The chain recombines TRBV9 with TRBJ2-1; 9 nucleotides align to TRBD2. CDR1 is SGDLS and CDR2 is YYNGEE in the germline V gene. The length of the CDR3 is 17 residues. V lost 6 bases and J lost 5; bases outside the gene matches: 15. The DNA for the CDR3 is TGTGCCAGCAACGGCGGGGGCGGGGGGGCCCCCAACAATGAGCAGTTCTTC. It encodes CASNGGGGGAPNNEQFF.

The sample holds one count of this clone. The rearrangement joins TRBV9 to TRBJ1-3; D call uncertain. The V end lost 0 bases, the J end lost 4 bases, and 11 bases lay between the germline ends. Germline CDR1 reads SGDLS; CDR2 reads YYNGEE. CDR3 length: 15 residues. The CDR3 region is CASSVEVRPGNTIYF. CDR3 nucleotides: TGTGCCAGCAGCGTAGAGGTTCGCCCGGGAAACACCATATATTTT.

In nucleotides, the CDR3 is TGTGCCACCAGTGACCCAATGATAGACCTTGGAGAGACCCAGTACTTC. It specifies CATSDPMIDLGETQYF. The chain employs TRBV24-1 and TRBJ2-5, with unresolved D. The germline V and J ends were trimmed by 4 bases and 4 bases, with 18 bases remaining between them. The CDR3 is made up of 16 amino acids. The germline V gene encodes CDR1 KGHDR and CDR2 SFDVKD.

This chain joins TRBV30 and TRBJ1-5; D is undetermined. V was trimmed by 0 bases and J by 0 bases, leaving 6 bases between them. Germline CDR1 is GTSNPN and CDR2 is SVGIG (reference sequence). The CDR3 covers 14 residues. The CDR3 bases are TGTGCCTGGAGTGTTGGAGGTAGCAATCAGCCCCAGCATTTT. Protein: CAWSVGGSNQPQHF.

The chain has TRBV5-1 and TRBJ1-6; TRBD1 matches at 10 bases. This CDR3 region has 17 residues. Unmatched junction bases numbered 13, after V lost 4 bases and J lost 9 bases. Germline V gene lookup returns CDR1 SGHRS and CDR2 YFSETQ. The chain's CDR3 is CASSPFQMTGGTSPLHF. The CDR3 DNA sequence: TGCGCCAGCAGCCCCTTTCAGATGACAGGGGGCACTTCACCCCTCCACTTT.

The chain has TRBV5-1 and TRBJ2-5; D tentatively fits TRBD1 or TRBD2 (5 bases each). V lost 0 bases, J lost 5 bases, and 17 bases lay in between. The CDR3 loop spans 16 amino acids. Germline V gene data show CDR1 as SGHRS and CDR2 as YFSETQ. CDR3 in DNA: TGCGCCAGCAGCTTGGGAGGGGTCGGCGCAGGGGAGACCCAGTACTTC. Amino acids: CASSLGGVGAGETQYF.

The V call is TRBV28, the J call TRBJ1-2, with D possibly matching TRBD1 (5 bases). From germline, CDR1 is MDHEN and CDR2 SYDVKM. Trimming took 1 base from V and 3 from J, leaving 9 bases between them. The CDR3 has 14 residues. Written as DNA, the CDR3 is TGTGCCAGCAGTTTATCTACAGGAGACTATGGCTACACCTTC. Translating gives CASSLSTGDYGYTF.

A single count supports this clone. The chain is built from TRBV7-9 and TRBJ1-3; TRBD1 aligns across 7 bases. The CDR3 consists of 17 residues. CDR1 is SEHNR, CDR2 FQNEAQ, per germline (reference sequence). With V trimmed by 6 bases and J by 2 bases, 13 bases remained unmatched. In DNA form, the CDR3 reads TGTGCCAGCAGACCAAACAGGGGAAGTGTCCCTGGAAACACCATATATTTT. Amino acids: CASRPNRGSVPGNTIYF.